Each of the 16 T cell receptor beta chains below was sequenced from the same sample in a study of glioma-infiltrating T cells (dated by TCRdb to about 2016). The data were produced on an Illumina MiSeq. The iRepertoire nested amplicon-rescue multiplex PCR (arm-PCR) platform was used to amplify TCR alpha and beta CDR3 regions from RNA. The public reads were reanalyzed by TCRdb: fastp trimming at Q25, MiXCR alignment, in-frame beta chains only. Each entry merges the rows of one CDR3 protein and shows their most common DNA and genes. Across this sample there are 150,000 to 200,000 distinct CDR3 sequences, with 32% seen only once. Together, the top ten hold around 20% of the sample. The specimen was glioma tissue, nonneoplastic brain tissue, or PBMCs (not recorded which). These TCRs come from a human donor with low-grade glioma or glioblastoma, undergoing nonglioma brain surgery, or in good health (not recorded which).

This clonotype came up many times. The rearrangement uses TRBV7-2 and TRBJ2-7; no definite D call. V lost 2 bases to trimming and J lost 0 bases, with 11 bases between them. CDR1 is SGHTA and CDR2 is FQGNSA in the germline V gene. The CDR3 is 15 residues long. The CDR3: CASSLSARSSYEQYF. The CDR3, as DNA: TGTGCCAGCAGCTTATCTGCCAGGAGCTCCTACGAGCAGTACTTC.

This clonotype was seen a few times. This sequence may be a read error, since a much larger clone differs from it by one base. The CDR3 region is CAISQDLGQPQHF. The CDR3 DNA reads TGTGCCATCAGCCAAGATCTAGGTCAGCCCCAGCATTTT. The chain links TRBV14 to TRBJ1-5; no firm D call. The CDR3 consists of 13 residues. Germline CDR1 SGHDN, CDR2 FVKESK.

A remark on this clonotype: At one end the junction does not follow the germline gene, possibly because of a read error. The chain has TRBV27 and TRBJ1-1; D is undetermined. CDR1 and CDR2 (germline): MNHEY, SMNVEV (reference sequence). The length of the CDR3 is 18 residues. CDR3 sequence (DNA): TGTGCCAGCATTTTAACTCCAGGATGGGCAGTCATCTTCGCTGAAGCTTTCTTT. This gives the protein CASILTPGWAVIFAEAFF.

The chain is built from TRBV7-9 and TRBJ2-7; no definite D call. The CDR3 covers 15 residues. V lost 0 bases, J lost 0 bases, and 9 bases lay in between. The germline gives CDR1 SEHNR, CDR2 FQNEAQ (reference sequence). The CDR3 nucleotides are TGTGCCAGCAGCTTAGCTGGGGTTGCCTCCTACGAGCAGTACTTC. It codes for CASSLAGVASYEQYF.

The chain uses TRBV5-6 and TRBJ2-7; the D gene is possibly TRBD2 (6 bases). CDR1 SGHDT and CDR2 YYEEEE come from the germline V gene. The V gene lost 1 base and the J gene lost 0 bases, with 14 bases spanning the gap. The CDR3 covers 16 residues. This chain's CDR3 is CASSLLGAGPSYEQYF. The CDR3, as DNA: TGTGCCAGCAGCTTGCTCGGGGCGGGACCCTCCTACGAGCAGTACTTC.

In this sample, this clonotype turned up many times. V is TRBV7-9 and J is TRBJ1-1; TRBD1 matches at 7 bases. This CDR3 comprises 17 residues. Germline V CDR1 and CDR2: SEHNR, FQNEAQ (reference sequence). V lost 5 bases to trimming and J lost 3 bases; unmatched junction nucleotides: 15. CDR3 bases: TGTGCCAGCAGCCGACCGGACGGACAGGAATTGGACACTGAAGCTTTCTTT. It codes for CASSRPDGQELDTEAFF.

This clonotype was counted ten times or more. The V gene is TRBV28, the J gene TRBJ1-2, with D perhaps matching TRBD1 (6 bases). This CDR3 contains 15 residues. V was shortened by 7 bases and J by 4 bases, with 19 bases between the two germline ends. In germline, CDR1 is MDHEN, CDR2 SYDVKM. The CDR3 spells CASNPSGGGGYGYTF. The CDR3 nucleotides are TGTGCCAGCAACCCCAGTGGGGGCGGAGGCTATGGCTACACCTTC.

Points on this clonotype: The junction departs from germline at one end; a sequencing error may be responsible. The rearrangement joins TRBV27 to TRBJ1-1, with D hard to call. Germline V lookup: CDR1 MNHEY, CDR2 SMNVEV (reference sequence). CDR3 length: 13 residues. DNA for the CDR3: TGTGCCAGCAGTTCTTCCGGGAAAATTGAAGATTTATTT. It yields the protein CASSSSGKIEDLF.

This clonotype was seen a few times. V gene TRBV7-9 combines with J gene TRBJ2-1; tentative D call: TRBD1 (5 bases). Germline loops: CDR1 SEHNR, CDR2 FQNEAQ (reference sequence). This CDR3 spans 13 amino acids. V dropped 5 bases and J dropped 6 bases, with 11 bases sitting between them. The DNA of the CDR3 is TGTGCCAGCAGCCCCAGTAGGGGCAATGAGCAGTTCTTC. Its protein product is CASSPSRGNEQFF.

The count of this clonotype is one. A much larger clone is a single base away; this may be a read error. The rearrangement links TRBV24-1 to TRBJ2-7; D gene ambiguous. V lost 4 bases and J 6 bases, leaving 9 bases between the germline ends. Germline V CDR1 and CDR2: KGHDR, SFDVKD. The length of the CDR3 is 12 residues. This CDR3 reads CATSDETSEQYF. The CDR3 nucleotides read TGTGCCACCAGTGACGAAACCTCCGAGCAGTACTTC.

This clonotype was seen ten or more times. V usage is TRBV27 and J usage is TRBJ2-5, with 11 bases aligning to TRBD1. The CDR3 covers 14 residues. Germline loops: CDR1 MNHEY, CDR2 SMNVEV (reference sequence). The CDR3 is CVTERTGGFETQYF. The CDR3 DNA reads TGTGTCACGGAACGGACAGGGGGCTTTGAGACCCAGTACTTC.

The rearrangement joins TRBV4-1 to TRBJ2-2; D gene unclear. V shed 10 bases and J shed 1 base, with 10 bases lying between them. Germline V gene sequence: CDR1 MGHRA, CDR2 YSYEKL. There are 13 residues in the CDR3. CDR3 DNA sequence: TGCGCCACCTTGGACGAGAACACCGGGGAGCTGTTTTTT. Encoded protein: CATLDENTGELFF.

V gene TRBV19 combines with J gene TRBJ2-3, with D possibly being TRBD2 (5 bases). Trimming left V 4 bases short and J 2 bases short, with 25 bases between. CDR3 size: 19 residues. Germline V CDR1 and CDR2: LNHDA, SQIVND (reference sequence). The CDR3 DNA reads TGTGCCAGTAGTACTCGCCTCGCGGGCCCCGTGGGGAACACAGATACGCAGTATTTT. Amino acid sequence: CASSTRLAGPVGNTDTQYF.

This clonotype was counted only a few times. The chain links TRBV5-1 to TRBJ1-5; D unresolved. From germline, CDR1 is SGHRS and CDR2 YFSETQ. Trimming took 4 bases from V and 3 from J, leaving 8 bases between them. The CDR3 runs to 13 residues. CDR3 loop: CASSLGVNQPQHF. CDR3 DNA sequence: TGCGCCAGCAGCCTTGGGGTCAATCAGCCCCAGCATTTT.

This clonotype showed up many times. This rearrangement joins TRBV11-2 to TRBJ2-1; 7 bases agree with TRBD2. CDR3 length: 14 residues. After removal of 7 bases from V and 8 bases from J, the junction contained 11 bases not matched to a gene. Germline CDR1 and CDR2: SGHAT and FQNNGV. CDR3 residues: CASNPSGNVYEQFF. DNA of the CDR3: TGTGCCAGCAACCCCAGCGGGAACGTCTATGAGCAGTTCTTC.

This clonotype was seen only a few times. This sequence joins TRBV5-4 and TRBJ2-5; D not certain. There are 14 residues in the CDR3. Germline lookup yields CDR1 SGHNT and CDR2 YYREEE (reference sequence). The V gene lost 4 bases and the J gene lost 5 bases, with 15 bases spanning the gap. CDR3 sequence (DNA): TGTGCCAGCAGCCCGGACGGGCGTGGGGAGACCCAGTACTTC. It yields the protein CASSPDGRGETQYF.